The present entry profiles one T cell receptor (beta chain) with its context. The CDR3 covers 13 residues. V lost 5 bases and J 0 bases, leaving 7 bases between the germline ends. CDR1 and CDR2 (germline): SGHNT, YENEEA. The sample is drawn from a study of PD-L1 blockade in urothelial cancer. Background on the study: In about 2014 therapy began: atezolizumab 1,200 mg intravenously every 3 weeks. Blood analysis was done at 3 weeks (second dose) and 6 weeks after treatment began.

TCRdb keeps only in-frame clones here, not all; method: immunoSEQ multiplex PCR. The sample includes over 30,000 clones, over 75% seen only once; the top ten take more than 15%. As for time point: pretreatment peripheral blood. Diagnoses among patients were locally advanced or metastatic urothelial carcinoma. The TCR was taken from a man in his 60s with urothelial cancer. This specimen was PBMCs, taken around atezolizumab (anti-PD-L1) treatment. The rearrangement joins TRBV11-3 to TRBJ1-1; D is unresolved. The CDR3, as DNA: TGTGCCAGCAGCATGAGTATGAACACTGAAGCTTTCTTT. As protein: CASSMSMNTEAFF.